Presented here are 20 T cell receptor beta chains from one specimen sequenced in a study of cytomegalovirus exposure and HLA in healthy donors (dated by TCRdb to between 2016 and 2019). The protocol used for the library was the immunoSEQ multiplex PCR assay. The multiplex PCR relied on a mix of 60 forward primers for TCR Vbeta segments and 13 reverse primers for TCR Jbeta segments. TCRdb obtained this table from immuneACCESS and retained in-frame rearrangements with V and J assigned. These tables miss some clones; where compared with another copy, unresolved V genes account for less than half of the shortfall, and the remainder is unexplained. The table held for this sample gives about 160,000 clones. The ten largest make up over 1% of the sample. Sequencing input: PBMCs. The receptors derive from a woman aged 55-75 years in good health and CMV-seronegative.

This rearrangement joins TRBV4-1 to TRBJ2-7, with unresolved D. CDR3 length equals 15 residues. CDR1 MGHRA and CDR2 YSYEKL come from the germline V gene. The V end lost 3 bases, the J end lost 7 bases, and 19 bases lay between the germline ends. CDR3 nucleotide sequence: TGCGCCAGCAGCCAGACTTACACCGGCTTGCGGGAGCAGTACTTC. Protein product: CASSQTYTGLREQYF.

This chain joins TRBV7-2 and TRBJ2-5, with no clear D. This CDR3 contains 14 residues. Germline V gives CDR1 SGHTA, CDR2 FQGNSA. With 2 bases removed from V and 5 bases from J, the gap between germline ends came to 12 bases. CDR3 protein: CASSLPLRQETQYF. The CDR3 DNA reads TGTGCCAGCAGCTTACCTCTGAGGCAGGAGACCCAGTACTTC.

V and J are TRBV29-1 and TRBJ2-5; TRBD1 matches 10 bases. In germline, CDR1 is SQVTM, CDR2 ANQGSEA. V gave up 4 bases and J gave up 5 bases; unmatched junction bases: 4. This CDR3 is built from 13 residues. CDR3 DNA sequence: TGCAGCGTTGCGGACAGGGGGGTGGAGACCCAGTACTTC. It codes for CSVADRGVETQYF.

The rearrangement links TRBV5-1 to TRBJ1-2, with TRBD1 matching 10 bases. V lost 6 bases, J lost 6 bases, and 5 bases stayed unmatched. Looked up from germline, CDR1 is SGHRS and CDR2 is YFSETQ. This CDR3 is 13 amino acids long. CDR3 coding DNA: TGCGCCAGCAACCCTGGGACAGGGGATGGCTACACCTTC. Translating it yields CASNPGTGDGYTF.

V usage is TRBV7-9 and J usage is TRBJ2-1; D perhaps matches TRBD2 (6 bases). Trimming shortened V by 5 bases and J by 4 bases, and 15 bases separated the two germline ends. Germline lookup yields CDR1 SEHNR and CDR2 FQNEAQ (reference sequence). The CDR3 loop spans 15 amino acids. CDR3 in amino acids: CASSPRARGYNEQFF. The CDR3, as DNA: TGTGCCAGCAGCCCCCGCGCACGGGGGTACAATGAGCAGTTCTTC.

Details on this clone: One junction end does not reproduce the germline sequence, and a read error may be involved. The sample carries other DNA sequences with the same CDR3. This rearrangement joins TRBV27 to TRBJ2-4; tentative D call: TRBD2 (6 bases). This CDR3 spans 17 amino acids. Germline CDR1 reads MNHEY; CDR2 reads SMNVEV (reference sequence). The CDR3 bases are TGTGCCAGCAGTTTAGAAGGACACGAACTAGCCAAAAACATCCAGTACTTC. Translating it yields CASSLEGHELAKNIQYF.

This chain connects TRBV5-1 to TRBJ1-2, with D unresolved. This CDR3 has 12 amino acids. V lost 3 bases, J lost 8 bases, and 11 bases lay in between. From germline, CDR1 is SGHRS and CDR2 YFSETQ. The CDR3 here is CASSYRPGGYTF. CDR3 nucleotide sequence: TGCGCCAGCAGCTACCGACCGGGAGGCTACACCTTC.

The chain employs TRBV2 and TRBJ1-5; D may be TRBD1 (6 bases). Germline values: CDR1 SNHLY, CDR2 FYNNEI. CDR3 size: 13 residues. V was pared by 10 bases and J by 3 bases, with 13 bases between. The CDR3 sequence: CATSRDNNQPQHF. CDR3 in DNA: TGTGCCACCTCAAGGGACAACAATCAGCCCCAGCATTTT.

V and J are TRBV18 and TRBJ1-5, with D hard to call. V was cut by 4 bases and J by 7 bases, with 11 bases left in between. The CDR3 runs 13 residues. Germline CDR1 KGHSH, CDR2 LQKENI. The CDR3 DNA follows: TGTGCCAGCTCACTGGAATCGGGGCAGCCCCAGCATTTT. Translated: CASSLESGQPQHF.

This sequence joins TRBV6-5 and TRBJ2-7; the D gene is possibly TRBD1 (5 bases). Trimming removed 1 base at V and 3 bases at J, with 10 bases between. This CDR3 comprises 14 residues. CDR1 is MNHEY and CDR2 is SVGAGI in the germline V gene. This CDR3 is CASSYFSGNYEQYF. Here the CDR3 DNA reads TGTGCCAGCAGTTACTTTTCAGGGAACTACGAGCAGTACTTC.

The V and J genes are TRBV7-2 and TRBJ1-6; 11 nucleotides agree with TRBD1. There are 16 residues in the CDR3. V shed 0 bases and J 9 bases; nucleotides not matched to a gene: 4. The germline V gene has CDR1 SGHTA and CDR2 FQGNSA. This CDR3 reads CASSLAWDRGFSPLHF. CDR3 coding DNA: TGTGCCAGCAGCTTAGCCTGGGACAGGGGGTTTTCACCCCTCCACTTT.

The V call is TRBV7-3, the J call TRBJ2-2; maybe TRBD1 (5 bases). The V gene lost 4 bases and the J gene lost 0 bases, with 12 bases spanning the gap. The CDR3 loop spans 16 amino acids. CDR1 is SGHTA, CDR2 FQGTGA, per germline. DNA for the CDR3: TGTGCCAGCAGCTCCTCCGTAGGGGCGAACACCGGGGAGCTGTTTTTT. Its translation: CASSSSVGANTGELFF.

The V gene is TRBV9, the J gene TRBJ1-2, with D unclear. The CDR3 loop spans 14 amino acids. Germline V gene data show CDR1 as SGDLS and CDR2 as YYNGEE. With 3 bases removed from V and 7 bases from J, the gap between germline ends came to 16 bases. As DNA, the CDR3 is TGTGCCAGCAGCGCGGGTCGTCATGGGTCTGGCTACACCTTC. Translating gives CASSAGRHGSGYTF.

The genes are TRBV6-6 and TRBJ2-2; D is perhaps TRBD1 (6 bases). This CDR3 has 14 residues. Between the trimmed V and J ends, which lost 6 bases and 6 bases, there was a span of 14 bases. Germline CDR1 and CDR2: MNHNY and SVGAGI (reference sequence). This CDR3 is CASRGRTAPGELFF. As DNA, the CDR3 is TGTGCCAGCAGAGGCAGGACAGCCCCCGGGGAGCTGTTTTTT.

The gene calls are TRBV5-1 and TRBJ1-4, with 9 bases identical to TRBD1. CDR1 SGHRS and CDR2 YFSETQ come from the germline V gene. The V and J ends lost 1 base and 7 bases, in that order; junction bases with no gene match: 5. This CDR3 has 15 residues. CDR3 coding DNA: TGCGCCAGCAGCTTGCAGGGACAGGGAGGTGAAAAACTGTTTTTT. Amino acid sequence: CASSLQGQGGEKLFF.

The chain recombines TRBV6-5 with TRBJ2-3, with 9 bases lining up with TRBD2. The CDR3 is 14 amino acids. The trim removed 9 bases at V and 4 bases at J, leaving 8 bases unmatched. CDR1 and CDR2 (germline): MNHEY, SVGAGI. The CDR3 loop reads CASASSGVSDTQYF. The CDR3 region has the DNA TGTGCCAGTGCATCTAGCGGGGTGTCAGATACGCAGTATTTT.

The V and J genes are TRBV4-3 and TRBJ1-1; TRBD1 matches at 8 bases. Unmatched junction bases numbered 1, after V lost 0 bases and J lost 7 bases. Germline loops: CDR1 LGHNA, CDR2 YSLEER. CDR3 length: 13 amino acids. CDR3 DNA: TGCGCCAGCAGCCAAGAAGGGACAGGTGAAGCTTTCTTT. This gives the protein CASSQEGTGEAFF.

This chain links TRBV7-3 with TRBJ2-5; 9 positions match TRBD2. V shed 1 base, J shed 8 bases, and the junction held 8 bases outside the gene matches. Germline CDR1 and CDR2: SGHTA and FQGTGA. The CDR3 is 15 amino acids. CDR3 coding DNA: TGTGCCAGCAGCTTAAGTAGCGGGGGCCCAGCAACCCAGTACTTC. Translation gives CASSLSSGGPATQYF.

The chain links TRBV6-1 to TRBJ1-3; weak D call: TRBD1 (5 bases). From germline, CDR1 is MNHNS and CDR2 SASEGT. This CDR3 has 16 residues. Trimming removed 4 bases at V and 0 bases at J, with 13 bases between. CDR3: CASSAGDVGSGNTIYF. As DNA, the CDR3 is TGTGCCAGCAGTGCGGGGGACGTTGGCTCTGGAAACACCATATATTTT.

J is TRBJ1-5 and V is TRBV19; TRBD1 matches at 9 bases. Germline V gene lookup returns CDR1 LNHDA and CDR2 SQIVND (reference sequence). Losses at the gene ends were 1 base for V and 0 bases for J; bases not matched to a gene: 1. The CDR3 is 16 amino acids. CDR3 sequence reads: CASSIVTGGSNQPQHF. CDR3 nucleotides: TGTGCCAGTAGTATAGTGACAGGGGGTAGCAATCAGCCCCAGCATTTT.